The next 22 T cell receptor beta chains were all read from a single sample in a study of blood T cell repertoires in COVID-19. Method: immunoSEQ multiplex PCR; TCRdb's copy keeps in-frame clones and lacks some. The data contain a few hundred thousand clones, less than 90% of them seen just once; the ten biggest clones take up under 5.5%. The sample taken for sequencing was peripheral blood. These receptor sequences come from a man between 60 and 70 years old who had recovered from COVID-19.

The rearrangement uses TRBV19 and TRBJ2-3; 8 bases align to TRBD2. The V and J ends lost 3 bases and 5 bases, in that order; junction bases with no gene match: 7. The germline V gene has CDR1 LNHDA and CDR2 SQIVND (reference sequence). The CDR3 sequence is 15 residues long. CDR3: CASSIGGGNGDTQYF. The CDR3 nucleotides read TGTGCCAGTAGTATTGGCGGGGGGAATGGAGATACGCAGTATTTT.

In nucleotides, the CDR3 is TGTGCCAGCAGTCCGAGCTACCCGATACAGGGTTTCCAAGAGACCCAGTACTTC. It yields the protein CASSPSYPIQGFQETQYF. This sequence joins TRBV6-6 and TRBJ2-5; TRBD1 might be the D (6 bases). This CDR3 has 18 amino acids. V was shortened by 5 bases and J by 1 base, with 23 bases between the two germline ends. Germline V gene sequence: CDR1 MNHNY, CDR2 SVGAGI (reference sequence).

This chain joins TRBV27 and TRBJ2-2; D is possibly TRBD2 (6 bases). Germline loops: CDR1 MNHEY, CDR2 SMNVEV (reference sequence). The V end was cut by 6 bases, the J end by 0 bases, with 11 bases between. The CDR3 contains 15 residues. CDR3 bases: TGTGCCAGCAGCGTCGCGGGGCCGAACACCGGGGAGCTGTTTTTT. Translation gives CASSVAGPNTGELFF.

The sample holds one count of this clone. This sequence joins TRBV5-1 and TRBJ2-1; 10 bases are shared with TRBD2. The CDR3 runs to 17 residues. Looked up from germline, CDR1 is SGHRS and CDR2 is YFSETQ. V trimming: 0 bases; J trimming: 2 bases; junction bases outside the gene matches: 5. The CDR3 reads CASSLAGGTSAYNEQFF. The CDR3 DNA sequence: TGCGCCAGCAGCTTGGCCGGAGGGACTAGCGCCTACAATGAGCAGTTCTTC. Complete variable domain (other parts from reference TRBV5-1 and TRBJ2-1): KAGVTQTPRYLIKTRGQQVTLSCSPISGHRSVSWYQQTPGQGLQFLFEYFSETQRNKGNFPGRFSGRQFSNSRSEMNVSTLELGDSALYLCASSLAGGTSAYNEQFFGPGTRLTVL.

The CDR3, as DNA: TGTGCCAGCAGAAGGGACAGGGGGACTGAAGCTTTCTTT. Translating it yields CASRRDRGTEAFF. This chain connects TRBV12-3 or TRBV12-4 to TRBJ1-1; 11 bases are shared with TRBD1. J lost 5 bases, V lost 6 bases, and 2 bases had no gene match. This CDR3 has 13 residues.

This chain connects TRBV9 to TRBJ1-6; perhaps TRBD1 as D (5 bases). Trimming removed 0 bases from V and 7 bases from J, with 8 bases in between. Germline-derived CDR1 and CDR2 are SGDLS and YYNGEE. The CDR3 covers 14 residues. CDR3: CASSVGGGNSPLHF. The CDR3, as DNA: TGTGCCAGCAGCGTAGGGGGGGGGAATTCACCCCTCCACTTT. The whole variable domain, filled in from reference TRBV9 and TRBJ1-6, reads DSGVTQTPKHLITATGQRVTLRCSPRSGDLSVYWYQQSLDQGLQFLIQYYNGEERAKGNILERFSAQQFPDLHSELNLSSLELGDSALYFCASSVGGGNSPLHFGNGTRLTVT.

V and J are TRBV9 and TRBJ2-2; 7 nucleotides line up with TRBD2. CDR1 and CDR2 from the germline V gene are SGDLS and YYNGEE. CDR3 length: 17 residues. V dropped 3 bases and J dropped 2; count of bases not matched to a gene: 10. This CDR3 reads CASSALLGLLNTGELFF. CDR3 in DNA: TGTGCCAGCAGCGCGTTATTGGGACTATTAAACACCGGGGAGCTGTTTTTT. Together with reference TRBV9 and TRBJ2-2, the CDR3 gives the full variable domain: DSGVTQTPKHLITATGQRVTLRCSPRSGDLSVYWYQQSLDQGLQFLIQYYNGEERAKGNILERFSAQQFPDLHSELNLSSLELGDSALYFCASSALLGLLNTGELFFGEGSRLTVL.

Notes on this clone: The same CDR3 is also encoded by other DNA sequences in this sample. The CDR3 DNA sequence: TGTGCCAGCAGCTCAGGGGGTTCTGGCTACACCTTC. Protein: CASSSGGSGYTF. This chain links TRBV7-9 with TRBJ1-2; 7 nucleotides match TRBD1. J was trimmed by 7 bases and V by 4 bases; bases with no gene match: 3. This CDR3 is built from 12 residues. CDR1 is SEHNR and CDR2 is FQNEAQ in the germline V gene (reference sequence).

As to this clone: At the DNA level, this CDR3 is encoded by other sequences in the same sample as well. The V call is TRBV5-1, the J call TRBJ1-1; 8 bases line up with TRBD1. This CDR3 contains 15 residues. The germline CDR1 and CDR2 sequences are SGHRS and YFSETQ. V lost 0 bases, J lost 0 bases, and 1 base stayed unmatched. This CDR3 is CASSLAGGLNTEAFF. The CDR3, as DNA: TGCGCCAGCAGCTTGGCAGGGGGCTTGAACACTGAAGCTTTCTTT.

The V and J genes are TRBV29-1 and TRBJ1-2; 8 bases match TRBD1. The trim removed 6 bases at V and 8 bases at J, leaving 14 bases unmatched. The CDR3 length is 14 residues. Germline CDR1 is SQVTM and CDR2 is ANQGSEA. CDR3 residues: CSVKSTGTGFGYTF. The CDR3, as DNA: TGCAGCGTGAAATCGACCGGGACAGGTTTCGGCTACACCTTC.

This chain connects TRBV6-5 to TRBJ2-5, with D maybe TRBD2 (7 bases). Germline CDR1 and CDR2: MNHEY and SVGAGI. The CDR3 consists of 14 residues. V lost 2 bases to trimming and J lost 4 bases, with 11 bases between them. The CDR3 sequence is CASSYLGGGETQYF. The CDR3 nucleotides are TGTGCCAGCAGTTACCTAGGGGGGGGAGAGACCCAGTACTTC.

The chain is built from TRBV5-1 and TRBJ2-5; weak D call: TRBD1 (5 bases). The germline V gene has CDR1 SGHRS and CDR2 YFSETQ. Trimming left V 4 bases short and J 2 bases short, with 15 bases between. There are 15 residues in the CDR3. This CDR3 reads CASSPTELTQETQYF. CDR3 DNA: TGCGCCAGCAGCCCGACAGAACTAACACAAGAGACCCAGTACTTC.

The chain combines TRBV19 with TRBJ1-5; 7 bases fit TRBD1. J gave up 6 bases and V 9 bases, and 11 bases lay outside the gene matches. The CDR3 is 14 residues long. Germline V gene lookup returns CDR1 LNHDA and CDR2 SQIVND (reference sequence). CDR3 in DNA: TGTGCCAGCGAAGCAGGGGGTAGGAGTCAGCCCCAGCATTTT. Protein: CASEAGGRSQPQHF.

The V and J genes are TRBV4-1 and TRBJ1-3; possible D gene TRBD1, 5 bases. There are 17 residues in the CDR3. The V end was cut by 0 bases, the J end by 2 bases, with 14 bases between. The V gene's germline CDR1 is MGHRA and CDR2 YSYEKL. The CDR3 nucleotides are TGCGCCAGCAGCCAAGAGTCGGGCAGGGCGGCTGGAAACACCATATATTTT. It yields the protein CASSQESGRAAGNTIYF.

J is TRBJ1-5 and V is TRBV21-1. TRBV21-1 is assigned pseudogene status. The CDR3 totals 16 residues. The CDR3 DNA is TGTGCCAGCAGCAAAGAATGGTGGGGAGGAGGCCAGCCCCAGCATTTT. Amino acid sequence: CASSKEWWGGGQPQHF.

The J gene is TRBJ1-2, the V gene TRBV7-9; possible D gene TRBD1, 6 bases. Germline V CDR1 and CDR2: SEHNR, FQNEAQ (reference sequence). The V gene lost 4 bases and the J gene lost 6 bases, with 12 bases spanning the gap. The CDR3 extends over 13 amino acids. The DNA for the CDR3 is TGTGCCAGCAGCTATCAGGGGCTGGATGGCTACACCTTC. Translation gives CASSYQGLDGYTF.

This clone was observed once. V is TRBV11-2 and J is TRBJ2-4, with D possibly being TRBD1 (6 bases). This CDR3 has 13 residues. V gave up 4 bases and J gave up 8 bases, with 12 bases separating them. Germline assignment: CDR1 SGHAT and CDR2 FQNNGV. The CDR3 spells CASSWGQLDIQYF. The CDR3 DNA sequence: TGTGCCAGCAGCTGGGGGCAGTTAGACATTCAGTACTTC.

Details on this clone: Other DNA sequences in the sample encode the same CDR3. V and J are TRBV7-9 and TRBJ2-7; D is uncertain. Germline loops: CDR1 SEHNR, CDR2 FQNEAQ (reference sequence). This CDR3 contains 12 residues. V dropped 4 bases and J dropped 0 bases, with 4 bases sitting between them. The CDR3 sequence is CASSSSSYEQYF. DNA of the CDR3: TGTGCCAGCAGCTCCAGCTCCTACGAGCAGTACTTC.

The chain carries TRBV4-1 and TRBJ1-5; D not certain. Germline V gives CDR1 MGHRA, CDR2 YSYEKL. This CDR3 is built from 15 residues. Trimming cost V 3 bases and J 1 base, with 10 bases left between them. In DNA, the CDR3 is TGCGCCAGCAGCCAGCCGGGAGGCAGCAATCAGCCCCAGCATTTT. Translation gives CASSQPGGSNQPQHF.

The chain links TRBV18 to TRBJ2-1, with D possibly matching TRBD2 (6 bases). This CDR3 is 14 amino acids long. Deletions cut 3 bases from V and 1 base from J, with 7 bases between. Germline assignment: CDR1 KGHSH and CDR2 LQKENI. CDR3 region: CASSPRGSYNEQFF. CDR3 nucleotides: TGTGCCAGCTCACCGCGGGGTTCCTACAATGAGCAGTTCTTC.

The V call is TRBV5-1, the J call TRBJ2-7; 8 bases map to TRBD1. This CDR3 is built from 14 residues. The V gene end was trimmed by 0 bases and the J gene end by 6 bases; junction bases not matched to a gene: 5. Germline CDR1 is SGHRS and CDR2 is YFSETQ. This chain's CDR3 is CASSLGQGPGEQYF. The CDR3 nucleotides are TGCGCCAGCAGCTTGGGACAGGGGCCCGGCGAGCAGTACTTC.

This rearrangement joins TRBV12-3 or TRBV12-4 to TRBJ1-1; unclear D gene. CDR3 size: 12 residues. Trimming shortened V by 1 base and J by 6 bases, and 6 bases separated the two germline ends. CDR3 residues: CASSLGGAEAFF. The CDR3 DNA sequence: TGTGCCAGCAGTTTAGGAGGCGCTGAAGCTTTCTTT.